Below, 10 T cell receptor beta chains from the same sample are listed, as sequenced in a study of T cell changes during pregnancy in multiple sclerosis. The assay was immunoSEQ multiplex PCR, and TCRdb's table has in-frame clones only and misses some. The sample consists of 45,000 or so clones, about 90% of them appearing once. Sequenced material: CD8+ T cells from peripheral blood mononuclear cells, taken after pregnancy. The receptor set was obtained from a female donor with multiple sclerosis, enrolled in a pregnancy study.

This chain joins TRBV19 and TRBJ1-4, with 7 bases fitting TRBD1. The CDR3 has 14 residues. Germline-derived CDR1 and CDR2 are LNHDA and SQIVND (reference sequence). With 8 bases clipped from V and 4 bases from J, the junction kept 7 bases outside the gene matches. The CDR3 DNA sequence: TGTGCCAGTCGGGACAGATATTTTAATGAAAAACTGTTTTTT. Translating it yields CASRDRYFNEKLFF.

Details on this clone: Sequence at one end of the junction differs from germline and may be a read error. The CDR3 here is CASSLYRDSTGELFF. The CDR3 DNA follows: TGCGCCAGCAGCCTCTATCGGGATAGCACCGGGGAGCTGTTTTTT. V and J are TRBV5-4 and TRBJ2-2; tentative D call: TRBD2 (5 bases). CDR3 length: 15 amino acids. Germline lookup yields CDR1 SGHNT and CDR2 YYREEE (reference sequence).

V usage is TRBV2 and J usage is TRBJ2-7, with D perhaps matching TRBD2 (5 bases). V was trimmed by 6 bases and J by 5 bases, leaving 17 bases between them. Germline V lookup: CDR1 SNHLY, CDR2 FYNNEI. The CDR3 is made up of 14 amino acids. The CDR3 nucleotides are TGTGCCAGCAGACTAGTCCTGCTTAGGAACGAGCAGTACTTC. As protein: CASRLVLLRNEQYF.

The chain couples TRBV6-6 to TRBJ2-3; D is unclear. The germline V gene encodes CDR1 MNHNY and CDR2 SVGAGI (reference sequence). Trimming removed 2 bases at V and 0 bases at J, with 12 bases between. This CDR3 region has 16 residues. The CDR3 DNA reads TGTGCCAGCAGTTACGGGTCAGGTTCTAGCACAGATACGCAGTATTTT. It specifies CASSYGSGSSTDTQYF.

This chain joins TRBV18 and TRBJ2-3; tentatively, D is TRBD1 (6 bases). This CDR3 region has 15 residues. Trimming took off 7 bases at V and 0 bases at J, with 14 bases between the two ends. Germline-derived CDR1 and CDR2 are KGHSH and LQKENI. The DNA of the CDR3 is TGTGCCAGCTTCTCGACAGGTCCTAGCACAGATACGCAGTATTTT. Residues: CASFSTGPSTDTQYF.

The rearrangement uses TRBV5-1 and TRBJ2-7, with a possible D match to TRBD1 (6 bases). This CDR3 region has 13 residues. Trimming pared 0 bases from V and 3 bases from J, leaving 7 bases between. From germline, CDR1 is SGHRS and CDR2 YFSETQ. CDR3 sequence reads: CASSLEQGYEQYF. DNA of the CDR3: TGCGCCAGCAGCTTGGAACAGGGCTACGAGCAGTACTTC.

J is TRBJ2-7 and V is TRBV27, with D tentatively TRBD2 (5 bases). Germline assignment: CDR1 MNHEY and CDR2 SMNVEV (reference sequence). The CDR3 loop spans 13 amino acids. V was shortened by 5 bases and J by 4 bases, with 12 bases between the two germline ends. For the CDR3, the DNA is TGTGCCAGCAGTGTGGCAACGGGGTACGAGCAGTACTTC. It encodes CASSVATGYEQYF.

The chain recombines TRBV7-9 with TRBJ2-7; 8 bases match TRBD1. Trimming cost V 3 bases and J 3 bases; bases outside gene matches: 16. Germline V lookup: CDR1 SEHNR, CDR2 FQNEAQ (reference sequence). This CDR3 has 18 amino acids. CDR3: CASSLSTNRGTRDYEQYF. DNA of the CDR3: TGTGCCAGCAGCTTGTCTACAAACAGGGGGACCAGGGACTACGAGCAGTACTTC.

The V call is TRBV7-9, the J call TRBJ2-1; 10 nucleotides agree with TRBD1. The V gene end was trimmed by 1 base and the J gene end by 5 bases; junction bases not matched to a gene: 8. Germline V CDR1 and CDR2: SEHNR, FQNEAQ (reference sequence). The length of the CDR3 is 17 residues. The CDR3 DNA sequence: TGTGCCAGCAGCTTAGAGTTGGGCGGGACAGGGGACAATGAGCAGTTCTTC. Its protein is CASSLELGGTGDNEQFF.

Note on this clone: This specimen includes other DNA sequences encoding the same CDR3. The chain recombines TRBV5-1 with TRBJ2-7, with D perhaps TRBD2 (6 bases). CDR1 is SGHRS and CDR2 is YFSETQ in the germline V gene. The V end was cut by 4 bases, the J end by 2 bases, with 16 bases between. CDR3 length equals 15 residues. As DNA, the CDR3 is TGCGCCAGCAGCCTAGGGCAGGGAGGCACCTACGAGCAGTACTTC. Its translation is CASSLGQGGTYEQYF. Complete variable domain (other parts from reference TRBV5-1 and TRBJ2-7): KAGVTQTPRYLIKTRGQQVTLSCSPISGHRSVSWYQQTPGQGLQFLFEYFSETQRNKGNFPGRFSGRQFSNSRSEMNVSTLELGDSALYLCASSLGQGGTYEQYFGPGTRLTVT.